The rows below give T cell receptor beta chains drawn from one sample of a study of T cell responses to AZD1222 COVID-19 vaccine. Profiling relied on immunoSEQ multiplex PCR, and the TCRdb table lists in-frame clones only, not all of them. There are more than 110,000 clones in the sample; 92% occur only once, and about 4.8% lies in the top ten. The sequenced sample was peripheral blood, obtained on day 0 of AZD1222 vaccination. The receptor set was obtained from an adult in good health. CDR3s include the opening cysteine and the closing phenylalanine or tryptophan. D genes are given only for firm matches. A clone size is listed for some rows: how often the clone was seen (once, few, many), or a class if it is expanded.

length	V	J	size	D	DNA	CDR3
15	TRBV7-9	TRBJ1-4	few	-	TGTGCCAGCAGCCCGCCGGACGGAGCTAATGAAAAACTGTTTTTT	CASSPPDGANEKLFF
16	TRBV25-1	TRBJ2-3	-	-	TGTGCCAGCAGTGAGTCCACAGGGACACGCACAGATACGCAGTATTTT	CASSESTGTRTDTQYF
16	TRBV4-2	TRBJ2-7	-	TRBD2	TGTGCCAGCAGCCCTCGGGGGCGGGAGGCCACCTACGAGCAGTACTTC	CASSPRGREATYEQYF
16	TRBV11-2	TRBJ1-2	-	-	TGTGCCAGCAGCCCTGGGGGTGGGGCCCTTAACTATGGCTACACCTTC	CASSPGGGALNYGYTF
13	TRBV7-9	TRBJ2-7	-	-	TGTGCCAGCAGCTCCTATAACACGTACGAGCAGTACTTC	CASSSYNTYEQYF
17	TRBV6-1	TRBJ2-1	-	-	TGTGCCAGCAGTGAAGTTGTTGGAGGGGGGAAAAACAATGAGCAGTTCTTC	CASSEVVGGGKNNEQFF
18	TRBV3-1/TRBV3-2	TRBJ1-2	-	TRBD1	TGTGCCAGCAGCCATCCCCGGGACAGGGGATCCGTTAACTATGGCTACACCTTC	CASSHPRDRGSVNYGYTF
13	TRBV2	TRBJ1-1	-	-	TGTGCCAGCAGTACAGACATGAACACTGAAGCTTTCTTT	CASSTDMNTEAFF
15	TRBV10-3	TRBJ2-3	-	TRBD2	TGTGCCATCAGTACGGGACTAGCGAAGGCAGATACGCAGTATTTT	CAISTGLAKADTQYF
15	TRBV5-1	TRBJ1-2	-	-	TGCGCCAGCAGCCCCGGACAAAAAAGTTATTATGGCTACACCTTC	CASSPGQKSYYGYTF
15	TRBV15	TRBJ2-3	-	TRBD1	TGTGCCATTTTTCAGACAGGGCGTCGAACAGATACGCAGTATTTT	CAIFQTGRRTDTQYF
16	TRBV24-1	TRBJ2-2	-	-	TGTGCCACCAGTGATGGGGATAGGGGGTACACCGGGGAGCTGTTTTTT	CATSDGDRGYTGELFF
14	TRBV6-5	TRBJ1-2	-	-	TGTGCCAGCAGTTACGGGCGCAGGGGCTATGGCTACACCTTC	CASSYGRRGYGYTF
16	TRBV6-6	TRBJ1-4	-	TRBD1	TGTGCCAGCAGCCGCGGACAGGGGGCGGATAATGAAAAACTGTTTTTT	CASSRGQGADNEKLFF
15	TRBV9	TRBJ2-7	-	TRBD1	TGTGCCAGCAGCCCTCGACAGGGTTTAGCCTACGAGCAGTACTTC	CASSPRQGLAYEQYF
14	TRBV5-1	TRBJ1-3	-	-	TGCGCCAGCAGCTCGGACCTCTCTGGAAACACCATATATTTT	CASSSDLSGNTIYF
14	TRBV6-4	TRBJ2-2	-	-	TGTGCCAGCAGTGACTCCCTTGGAACCGGGGAGCTGTTTTTT	CASSDSLGTGELFF
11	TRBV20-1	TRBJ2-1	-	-	TGCAGTGCTGCCTCCTACAATGAGCAGTTCTTC	CSAASYNEQFF
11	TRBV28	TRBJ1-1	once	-	TGTGCCAGCAGGTTTAATCGGGAAGCTTTCTTT	CASRFNREAFF
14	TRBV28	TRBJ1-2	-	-	TGTGCCAGCAGTTTACGGGGGGCTAACTATGGCTACACCTTC	CASSLRGANYGYTF
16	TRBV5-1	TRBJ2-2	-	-	TGCGCCAGCAGCTTGGTTGCGGAGGGGAGGACCGGGGAGCTGTTTTTT	CASSLVAEGRTGELFF
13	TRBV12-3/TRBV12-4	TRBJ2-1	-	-	TGTGCCAGCACTACGGACAGATACAATGAGCAGTTCTTC	CASTTDRYNEQFF
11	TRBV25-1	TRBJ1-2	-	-	TGTGCCAGCAGTTCCTGGTATGGCTACACCTTC	CASSSWYGYTF
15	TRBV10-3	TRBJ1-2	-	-	TGTGCCATCAGCGCGCGAACAGGGCCTAACTATGGCTACACCTTC	CAISARTGPNYGYTF
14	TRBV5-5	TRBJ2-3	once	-	TGTGCCAGCAGCCTCCCCACGGGCACAGATACGCAGTATTTT	CASSLPTGTDTQYF
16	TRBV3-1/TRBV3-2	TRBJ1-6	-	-	TGTGCCAGCAGCCAAGCGGGTCGCTCCTATAATTCACCCCTCCACTTT	CASSQAGRSYNSPLHF
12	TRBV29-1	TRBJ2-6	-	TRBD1	TGCAGCGTGACCGGGACAGGAAACGTCCTGACTTTC	CSVTGTGNVLTF
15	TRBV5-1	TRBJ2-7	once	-	TGCGCCAGCAGCTTGGATCCCGGGAGCGGCTACGAGCAGTACTTC	CASSLDPGSGYEQYF
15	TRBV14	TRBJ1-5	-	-	TGTGCCAGCAGCCGCACCGGCCCGGGGAATCAGCCCCAGCATTTT	CASSRTGPGNQPQHF
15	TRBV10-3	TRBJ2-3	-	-	TGTGCCATCAGGAGACACGACAGCGACACAGATACGCAGTATTTT	CAIRRHDSDTDTQYF
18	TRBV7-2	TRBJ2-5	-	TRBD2	TGTGCCAGCAGCTTAAACGGACTAGCAAGTACCCTCCAAGAGACCCAGTACTTC	CASSLNGLASTLQETQYF
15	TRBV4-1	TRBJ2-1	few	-	TGCGCCAGCAGCCTCAGACAGGCGCCCTTGGATGAGCAGTTCTTC	CASSLRQAPLDEQFF
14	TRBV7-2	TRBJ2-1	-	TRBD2	TGTGCCAGCAGCCTAGCGCTAGCGGGGATCGGGAAGTTCTTC	CASSLALAGIGKFF
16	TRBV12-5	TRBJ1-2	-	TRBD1	TGTGCTAGTGGTTTGGTTAGGACAGGGGGGAACTATGGCTACACCTTC	CASGLVRTGGNYGYTF
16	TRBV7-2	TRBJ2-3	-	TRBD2	TGTGCCAGCAGCTTTGGTAGCGGGAGTATCTCAGATACGCAGTATTTT	CASSFGSGSISDTQYF